The clone carrying this T cell receptor (beta chain) was recorded at least ten times. The antigen is undetermined. The sample belongs to a study of identical twins. Study-level points and caveats: There were fewer insertions in abundant cord blood beta clonotypes, but memory repertoires showed no such pattern. Among monozygotic twins, out-of-frame TCR alpha sharing exceeded what models predicted.

Healthy Caucasians alone served as donors. Template switching added a universal primer binding site, and final cDNA carried unique molecular identifiers. TCRdb independently ran MiXCR on the 5' RACE reads; one entry per CDR3 protein. The sample contains roughly 710,000 distinct CDR3 sequences, roughly 6% of which appear only once. The CDR3 has 14 residues. V lost 2 bases to trimming and J lost 1 base, with 6 bases between them. Sequences were obtained from naive T cells sorted from blood. This receptor was obtained from a man aged 18 to 30 in good health. The V gene is TRBV12-3 or TRBV12-4, the J gene TRBJ1-5; D gene uncertain. Here the CDR3 reads CASSLWASNQPQHF. The CDR3 DNA follows: TGTGCCAGCAGTTTATGGGCAAGCAATCAGCCCCAGCATTTT.